This T cell receptor (beta chain) derives from a study of blood T cell repertoires in COVID-19. Study-wide background: Sites across the United States, Italy and Spain contributed samples from acute and convalescent COVID-19. PBMCs, B-cell-depleted T cells, or T cells were the source of the cDNA or gDNA that made up the material.

This CDR3 has 16 residues. The germline gives CDR1 SGHTA, CDR2 FQGTGA. V was pared by 0 bases and J by 7 bases, with 8 bases of the junction left unmatched. Authors' methods: Reference gene primer amplification yielded estimated nucleated cell counts. The data were produced by immunoSEQ multiplex PCR, yet TCRdb's version contains in-frame clones alone and is incomplete. V, J and clone size are those of that table, while D and trimming were read from the DNA. The sample records under 500,000 clones, roughly 89% being singletons. Sequencing was done on a sample of peripheral blood. The receptor's source is a woman aged 30 to 39 with acute or convalescent COVID-19. The chain combines TRBV7-3 with TRBJ2-1; 8 bases line up with TRBD1. CDR3 loop: CASSLTAGQGRNEQFF. The CDR3 DNA sequence: TGTGCCAGCAGCTTAACTGCCGGACAGGGTAGGAATGAGCAGTTCTTC.